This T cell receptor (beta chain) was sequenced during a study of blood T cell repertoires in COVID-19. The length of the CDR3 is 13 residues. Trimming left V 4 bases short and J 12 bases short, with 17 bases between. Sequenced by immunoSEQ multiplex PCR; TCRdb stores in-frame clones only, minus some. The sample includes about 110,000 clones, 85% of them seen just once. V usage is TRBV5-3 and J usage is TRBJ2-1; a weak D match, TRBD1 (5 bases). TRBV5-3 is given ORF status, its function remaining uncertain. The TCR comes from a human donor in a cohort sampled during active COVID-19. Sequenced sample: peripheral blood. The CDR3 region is CARSPFRTQGQFF. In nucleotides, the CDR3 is TGTGCCAGAAGCCCTTTCAGGACCCAGGGGCAGTTCTTC.